This record concerns one T cell receptor beta chain sequence. Only in-frame clones appear in the TCRdb table, and some are missing; sequencing was by immunoSEQ multiplex PCR. In the table there are more than 30,000 clones, 94% of which are singletons. The data belong to a study of control samples from healthy donors and cancer patients. This TCR was recovered from a man between 60 and 70 years old in good health. The specimen sequenced was blood.

The CDR3 nucleotides read TGCAGTGGACAGCGGAACACTGAAGCTTTCTTT. Encoded protein: CSGQRNTEAFF. J is TRBJ1-1 and V is TRBV20-1; the D gene is possibly TRBD1 (5 bases). The CDR3 covers 11 residues. Looked up from germline, CDR1 is DFQATT and CDR2 is SNEGSKA (reference sequence). The V end was cut by 7 bases, the J end by 1 base, with 7 bases between.